This T cell receptor (beta chain) was sequenced during a study of CD8+CD57+ T cells in acquired aplastic anemia. Between the trimmed V and J ends, which lost 4 bases and 6 bases, there was a span of 18 bases. The CDR3 totals 15 residues. CDR1 is SQVTM and CDR2 is ANQGSEA in the germline V gene. Profiles of TCR beta VDJ and CDR3 were generated from a genomic DNA template. TCRdb re-called the reads with MiXCR, one entry per CDR3 protein. Among 95,000 to 150,000 distinct CDR3 sequences listed, nearly 40% were seen once. This clonotype was counted many times. Sequenced patients had shown CD8+CD57+ cell expansion by flow cytometry.

Sequencing was done on a sample of sorted CD4+, CD8+, or CD8+CD57+ T cells (not recorded which) from PBMCs. The V call is TRBV29-1, the J call TRBJ2-2, with a tentative D call TRBD1 (7 bases). The sequence was obtained from a human donor with aplastic anemia. The CDR3 nucleotides are TGCAGCGTTGTTGTAGGGGGCGGGAAACCCGGGGAGCTGTTTTTT. This sequence encodes CSVVVGGGKPGELFF.